There are a few counts of the clone carrying this TCR beta chain. CDR3 length equals 14 residues. Trimming stripped 4 bases from V and 1 base from J, with 10 bases between. Each CDR3 protein gets one entry after TCRdb re-called the 5' RACE reads with MiXCR. The sample consists of about 69,000 distinct CDR3 sequences, 3.5% to 6% of them appearing once. These data are taken from a study of early T cells in non-severe SARS-CoV-2 infection. The V gene is TRBV12-3 or TRBV12-4, the J gene TRBJ1-1; tentative D call: TRBD1 (5 bases). The source material was whole blood, sampled at baseline. The clonotype was recovered from an adult who was a healthcare worker with PCR-confirmed SARS-CoV-2 infection or an uninfected control (not recorded which). The donor label of this sample is uncertain. CDR3 DNA sequence: TGTGCCAGCAGTTGGCAGGGCCCGAACACTGAAGCTTTCTTT. Protein product: CASSWQGPNTEAFF.